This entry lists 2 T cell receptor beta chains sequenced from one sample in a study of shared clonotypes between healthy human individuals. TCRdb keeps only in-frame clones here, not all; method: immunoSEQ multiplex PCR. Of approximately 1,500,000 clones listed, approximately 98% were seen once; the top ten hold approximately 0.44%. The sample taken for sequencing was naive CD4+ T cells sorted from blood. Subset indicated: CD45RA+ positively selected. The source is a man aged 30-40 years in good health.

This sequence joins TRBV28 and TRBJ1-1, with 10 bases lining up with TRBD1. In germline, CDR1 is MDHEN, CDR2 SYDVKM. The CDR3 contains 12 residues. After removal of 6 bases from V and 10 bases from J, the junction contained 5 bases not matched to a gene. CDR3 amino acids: CASRGTGEVAFF. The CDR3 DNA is TGTGCCAGCAGGGGGACAGGGGAGGTAGCTTTCTTT.

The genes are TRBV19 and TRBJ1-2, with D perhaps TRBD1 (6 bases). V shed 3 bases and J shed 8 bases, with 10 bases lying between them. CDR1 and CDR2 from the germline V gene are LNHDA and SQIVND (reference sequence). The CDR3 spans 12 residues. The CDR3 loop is CASSIVDSGYTF. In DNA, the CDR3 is TGTGCCAGTAGTATCGTGGACAGCGGCTACACCTTC.